This record covers a single T cell receptor (beta chain). The CDR3 consists of 15 residues. The trim removed 3 bases at V and 4 bases at J, leaving 7 bases unmatched. Looked up from germline, CDR1 is KGHSH and CDR2 is LQKENI. This sample is part of a study of blood T cell repertoires in COVID-19. Study-wide context: Acute and convalescent COVID-19 samples came from the United States, Italy and Spain. The analysed material was cDNA or gDNA that came from T cells, B-cell-depleted T cells, or PBMCs.

Study processing details: Amplification of reference gene primers was used by the study to estimate nucleated cell counts. TCRdb's table, derived via immunoSEQ multiplex PCR, lists solely in-frame clones and lacks some. D and trimming were read from the DNA, whereas the V and J calls and clone size are those reported in that table. The profile shows tens of thousands of clones, under 85% of them singletons. The sequenced sample consisted of peripheral blood. The receptor comes from a woman in her 70s with acute or convalescent COVID-19. The chain employs TRBV18 and TRBJ1-2, with TRBD1 matching 8 bases. The CDR3 here is CASSPTGDSLYGYTF. The CDR3 DNA sequence: TGTGCCAGCTCACCGACAGGGGATTCCCTCTATGGCTACACCTTC. Full variable domain (outside the CDR3, taken from reference TRBV18 and TRBJ1-2): NAGVMQNPRHLVRRRGQEARLRCSPMKGHSHVYWYRQLPEEGLKFMVYLQKENIIDESGMPKERFSAEFPKEGPSILRIQQVVRGDSAAYFCASSPTGDSLYGYTFGSGTRLTVV.